The clone carrying this TCR beta chain was observed a handful of times. Germline CDR1 SGHTA, CDR2 FQGTGA. V was shortened by 1 base and J by 6 bases, with 10 bases between the two germline ends. The length of the CDR3 is 15 residues. The sample is drawn from a study of technical replicates of blood from several donors. Using immunoSEQ multiplex PCR, the repertoire was profiled, and TCRdb retains in-frame clones only, with some absent. The profile shows approximately 75,000 clones, 75% to 90% of them singletons. The sample taken for sequencing was PBMCs. The chain joins TRBV7-3 to TRBJ1-6, with D perhaps TRBD1 (5 bases). The TCR comes from a human donor in good health. Some clones in this sample may be carry-over from other donors' samples. CDR3 nucleotide sequence: TGTGCCAGCAGCTTAAATGGGACTCCTAATTCACCCCTCCACTTT. Its translation is CASSLNGTPNSPLHF.